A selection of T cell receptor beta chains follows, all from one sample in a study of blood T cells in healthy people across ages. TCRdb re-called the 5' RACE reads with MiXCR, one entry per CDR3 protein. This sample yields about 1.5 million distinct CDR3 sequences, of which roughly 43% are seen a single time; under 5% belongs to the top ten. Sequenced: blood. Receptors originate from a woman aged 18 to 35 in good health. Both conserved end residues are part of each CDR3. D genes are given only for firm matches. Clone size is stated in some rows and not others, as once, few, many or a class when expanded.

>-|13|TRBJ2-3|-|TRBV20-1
TGCAGTGCCGGGGACCCGGATAGAGATACGCAGTATTTT
CSAGDPDRDTQYF
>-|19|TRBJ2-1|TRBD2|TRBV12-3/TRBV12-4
TGTGCCAGCAGTCAATCTAGCGGCTCTGACTTTCTCTTCTACAATGAGCAGTTCTTC
CASSQSSGSDFLFYNEQFF
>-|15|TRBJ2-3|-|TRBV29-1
TGCAGCGTCAAACCCAATACAGGAAGCACAGATACGCAGTATTTT
CSVKPNTGSTDTQYF
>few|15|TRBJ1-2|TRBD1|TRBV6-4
TGTGCCAGCAGAGATACGGACAGGGGGCTTGATGGCTACACCTTC
CASRDTDRGLDGYTF
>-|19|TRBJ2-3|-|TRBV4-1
TGCGCCAGCAGCCAGCAACATAGAGACGGACAAGGGTGGACAGATACGCAGTATTTT
CASSQQHRDGQGWTDTQYF
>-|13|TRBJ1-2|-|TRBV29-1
TGCAGCGTTGAATCGGTACGGGGTTGGGGCTACACCTTC
CSVESVRGWGYTF
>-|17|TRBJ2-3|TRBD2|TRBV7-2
TGTGCCAGCAGCTCGGGACTAGCGAGGAACCCCAAAGATACGCAGTATTTT
CASSSGLARNPKDTQYF
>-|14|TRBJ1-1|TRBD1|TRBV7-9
TGTGCCAGCAGCCCAAGACAGGGGGCTGTTCCAGCTTTCTTT
CASSPRQGAVPAFF
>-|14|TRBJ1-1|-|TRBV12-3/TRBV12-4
TGTGCCAGCGGACTTCAGGGGATGAACACTGAAGCTTTCTTT
CASGLQGMNTEAFF
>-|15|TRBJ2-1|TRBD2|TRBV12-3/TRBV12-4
TGTGCCAGCAGTCTTAGCGGGGGGCTCACTCCCGAGCAGTTCTTC
CASSLSGGLTPEQFF
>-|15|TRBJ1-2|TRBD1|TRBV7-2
TGTGCCAGCGGCTTAGCGAGGACAGGGTCGGTTGGCTACACCTTC
CASGLARTGSVGYTF
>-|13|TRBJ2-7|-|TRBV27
TGTGCCAGCAGTTTCTCCAGGGGTGCCGAGCAGTACTTC
CASSFSRGAEQYF
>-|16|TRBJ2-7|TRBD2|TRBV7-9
TGTGCCAGCAGCTTAGCCGCACGGGAGGTCCCCTACGAGCAGTACTTC
CASSLAAREVPYEQYF
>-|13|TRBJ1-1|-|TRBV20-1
TGCAGTGCTAGAGAGCGCATCAACACTGAAGCTTTCTTT
CSARERINTEAFF
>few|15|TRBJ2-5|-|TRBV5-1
TGCGCCACCAGAACAGGGCTGTGGTACCAAGAGACCCAGTACTTC
CATRTGLWYQETQYF
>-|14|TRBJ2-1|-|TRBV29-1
TGCAGCGTTGAAGTGTCTAGAGGAGTCGATGAGCAGTTCTTC
CSVEVSRGVDEQFF
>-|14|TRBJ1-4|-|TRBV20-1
TGCAGTGCCCGAGGGGCAGGGAGGGGTGAAAAACTGTTTTTT
CSARGAGRGEKLFF
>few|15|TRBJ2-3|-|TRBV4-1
TGCGCCAGCAGCCAAGAAAGGAGGGTCACAGATACGCAGTATTTT
CASSQERRVTDTQYF
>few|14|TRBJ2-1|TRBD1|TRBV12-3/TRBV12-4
TGTGCCTGCACCGGGACAGAATCCTACAATGAGCAGTTCTTC
CACTGTESYNEQFF
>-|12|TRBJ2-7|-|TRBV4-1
TGCGCCAGCAGCCAAGATACTGACGAGCAGTACTTC
CASSQDTDEQYF
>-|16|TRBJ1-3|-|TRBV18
TGTGCCAGCTCACCACAGGCAAGTGGCTCTGGAAACACCATATATTTT
CASSPQASGSGNTIYF
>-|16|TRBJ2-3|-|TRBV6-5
TGTGCCAGCAGTTACGAAGGGGGGTTGGGTGCAGATACGCAGTATTTT
CASSYEGGLGADTQYF
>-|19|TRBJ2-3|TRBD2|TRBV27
TGTGCCAGCAGTTTATTCGGCCTAGCGGGGGGGAATGGGACAGATACGCAGTATTTT
CASSLFGLAGGNGTDTQYF
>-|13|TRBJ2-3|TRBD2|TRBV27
TGTGCCAGCAGTTGGCGGGAGGGAGATACGCAGTATTTT
CASSWREGDTQYF
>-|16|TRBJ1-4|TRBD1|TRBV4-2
TGTGCCAGCAGCCAAGGGGTTCAGGACAGGGGTGAAAAACTGTTTTTT
CASSQGVQDRGEKLFF
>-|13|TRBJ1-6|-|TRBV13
TGTGCCAGCAGCGCCAGGGTTAGTTCACCCCTCCACTTT
CASSARVSSPLHF
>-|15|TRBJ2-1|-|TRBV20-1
TGCAGTGCTAGAGGACCCCGGGACACCAACAATGAGCAGTTCTTC
CSARGPRDTNNEQFF
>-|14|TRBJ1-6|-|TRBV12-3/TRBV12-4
TGTGCCAGCAGAACGGGGGCAGGGTTTTCACCCCTCCACTTT
CASRTGAGFSPLHF
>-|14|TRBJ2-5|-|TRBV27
TGTGCCAGCAGTTTCGGGATCCCCGGGGAGTCCCAGTACTTC
CASSFGIPGESQYF
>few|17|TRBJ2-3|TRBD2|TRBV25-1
TGTGCCAGCAGTGGCCTACTAGCGGGGGGCCGCACAGATACGCAGTATTTT
CASSGLLAGGRTDTQYF
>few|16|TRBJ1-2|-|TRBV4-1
TGCGCCAGCAGCCACCGCTGGCGATCTTCCAACTATGGCTACACCTTC
CASSHRWRSSNYGYTF
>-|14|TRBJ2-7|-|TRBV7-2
TGTGCCAGCAGCTTAGGGGTGGGAAGCGACGAGCAGTACTTC
CASSLGVGSDEQYF
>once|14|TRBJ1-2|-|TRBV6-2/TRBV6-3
TGTGCCAGCAGTACAGCGACGGAGAACTATGGCTACACCTTC
CASSTATENYGYTF
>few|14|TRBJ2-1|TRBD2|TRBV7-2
TGTGCCAGCAGCTTGGCGGGGGGGCGAGGTGAGCAGTTCTTC
CASSLAGGRGEQFF
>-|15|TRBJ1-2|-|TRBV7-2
TGTGCCAGCAGCTACGGGATGGTAAAGATCTATGGCTACACCTTC
CASSYGMVKIYGYTF
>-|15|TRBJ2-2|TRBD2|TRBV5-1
TGCGCCAGCAGCTTAAGCGGGAGAGGGTCCGGGGAGCTGTTTTTT
CASSLSGRGSGELFF
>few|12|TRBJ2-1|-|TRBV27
TGTGCCAGCAGTATAGGGTGGGGTGAGCAGTTCTTC
CASSIGWGEQFF
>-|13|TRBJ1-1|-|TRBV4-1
TGCGCCAGCAGCCGAGAACCCGACACTGAAGCTTTCTTT
CASSREPDTEAFF
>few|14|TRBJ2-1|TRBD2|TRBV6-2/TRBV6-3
TGTGCCAGCAGAAAAGCGGGAGCCCTCAATGAGCAGTTCTTC
CASRKAGALNEQFF
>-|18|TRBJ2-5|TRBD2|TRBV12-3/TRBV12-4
TGTGCCAGCAGTGCGCCTCCGGGGCGGGGGGCGCCCGGGGAGACCCAGTACTTC
CASSAPPGRGAPGETQYF
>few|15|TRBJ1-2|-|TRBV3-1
TGTGCCAGCAGCCAACGGACAGTTTACTACTATGGCTACACCTTC
CASSQRTVYYYGYTF
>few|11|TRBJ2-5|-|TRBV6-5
TGTGCCAGAAAACGGGCGGCGACCCAGTACTTC
CARKRAATQYF
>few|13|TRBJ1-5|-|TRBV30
TGTGCCTGGAGTGTGGGCAGGGGACAGCCCCAGCATTTT
CAWSVGRGQPQHF
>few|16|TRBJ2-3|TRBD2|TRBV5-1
TGCGCCAGCAGCCCTTGGACTAGCTCGGAGCCAGATACGCAGTATTTT
CASSPWTSSEPDTQYF
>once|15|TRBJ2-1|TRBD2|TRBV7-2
TGTGCCAGCCGACTAGCGGGAGGTCGGGTCAATGAGCAGTTCTTC
CASRLAGGRVNEQFF